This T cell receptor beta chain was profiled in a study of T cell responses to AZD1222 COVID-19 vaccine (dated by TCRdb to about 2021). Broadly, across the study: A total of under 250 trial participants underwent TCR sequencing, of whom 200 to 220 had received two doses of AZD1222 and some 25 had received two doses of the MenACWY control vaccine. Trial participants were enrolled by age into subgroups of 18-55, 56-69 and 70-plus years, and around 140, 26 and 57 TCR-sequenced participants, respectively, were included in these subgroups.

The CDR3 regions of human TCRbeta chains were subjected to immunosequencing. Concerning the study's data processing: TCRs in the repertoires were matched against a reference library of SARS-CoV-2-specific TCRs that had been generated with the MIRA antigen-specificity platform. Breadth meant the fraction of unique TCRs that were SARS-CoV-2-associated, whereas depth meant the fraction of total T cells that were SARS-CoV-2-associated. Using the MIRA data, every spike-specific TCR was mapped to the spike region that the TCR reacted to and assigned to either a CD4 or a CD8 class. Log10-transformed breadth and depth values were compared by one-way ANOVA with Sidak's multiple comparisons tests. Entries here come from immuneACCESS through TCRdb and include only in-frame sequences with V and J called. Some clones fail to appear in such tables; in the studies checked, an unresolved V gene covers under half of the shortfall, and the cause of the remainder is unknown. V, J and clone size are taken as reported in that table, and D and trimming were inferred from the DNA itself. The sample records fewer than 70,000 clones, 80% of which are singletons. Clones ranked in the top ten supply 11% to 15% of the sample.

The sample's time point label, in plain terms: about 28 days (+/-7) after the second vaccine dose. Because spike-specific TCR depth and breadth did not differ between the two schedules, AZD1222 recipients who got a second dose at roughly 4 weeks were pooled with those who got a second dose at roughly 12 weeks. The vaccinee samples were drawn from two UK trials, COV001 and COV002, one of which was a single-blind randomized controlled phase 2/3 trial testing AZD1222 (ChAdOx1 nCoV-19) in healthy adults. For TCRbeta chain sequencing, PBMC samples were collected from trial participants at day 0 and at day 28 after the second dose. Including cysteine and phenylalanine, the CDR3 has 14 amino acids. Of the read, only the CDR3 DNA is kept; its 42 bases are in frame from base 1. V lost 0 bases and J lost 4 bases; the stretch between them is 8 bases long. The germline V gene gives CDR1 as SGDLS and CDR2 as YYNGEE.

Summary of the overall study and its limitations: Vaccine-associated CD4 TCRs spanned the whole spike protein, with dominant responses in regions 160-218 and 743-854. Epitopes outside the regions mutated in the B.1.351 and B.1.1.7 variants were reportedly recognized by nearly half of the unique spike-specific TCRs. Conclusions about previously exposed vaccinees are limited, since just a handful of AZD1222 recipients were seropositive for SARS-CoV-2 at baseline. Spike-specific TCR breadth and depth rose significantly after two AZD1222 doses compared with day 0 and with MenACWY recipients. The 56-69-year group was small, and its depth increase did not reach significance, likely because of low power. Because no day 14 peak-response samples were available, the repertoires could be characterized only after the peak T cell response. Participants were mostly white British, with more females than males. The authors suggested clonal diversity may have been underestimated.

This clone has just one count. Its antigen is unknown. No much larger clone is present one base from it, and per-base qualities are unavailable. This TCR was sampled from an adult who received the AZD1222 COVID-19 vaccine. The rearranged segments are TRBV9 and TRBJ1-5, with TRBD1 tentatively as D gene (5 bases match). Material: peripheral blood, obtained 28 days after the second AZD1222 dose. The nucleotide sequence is TGTGCCAGCAGCGTAGACCCAGGGAATCAGCCCCAGCATTTT. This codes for CASSVDPGNQPQHF.